This T cell receptor beta chain was obtained from a study of T cell responses to AZD1222 COVID-19 vaccine. The study, taken as a whole, reports: Females outnumbered males among donors, who were mostly white British; clonal diversity was possibly underestimated. Dominant CD4 TCR responses targeted spike regions 160-218 and 743-854. Recipients of two AZD1222 doses showed rising Spike-specific TCR breadth and depth. Nearly half of spike-specific TCRs reportedly target variant regions that are unmutated in the B.1.351 and B.1.1.7 variants.

A remark on this clone: Its target is unknown.

Here immunoSEQ multiplex PCR was the method, and the copy in TCRdb shows in-frame clones only, minus some. Of roughly 98,000 clones detected, approximately 84% appear once; the ten largest clones hold approximately 15%. This specimen was peripheral blood, taken 28 days after the second AZD1222 dose. The sequence was obtained from an adult who received the AZD1222 COVID-19 vaccine.

CDR3 in DNA: TGTGCCAGTAGTATTAGCCACTCCACTGAAGCTTTCTTT. This codes for CASSISHSTEAFF. V and J are TRBV19 and TRBJ1-1; D is undetermined. V shed 3 bases and J shed 4 bases, with 9 bases lying between them. The CDR3 runs to 13 residues. Germline-derived CDR1 and CDR2 are LNHDA and SQIVND (reference sequence).